This entry lists 24 T cell receptor beta chains sequenced from one sample in a study of shared clonotypes between healthy human individuals. Here immunoSEQ multiplex PCR was the method, and the copy in TCRdb shows in-frame clones only, minus some. The table includes millions of clones, 85% to 95% detected once. Sequenced material: naive CD4+ T cells sorted from blood. Subset meaning: CD45RA+ positively selected. These receptors originate from a man aged 18 to 29 in good health.

This clone was detected only once. V gene TRBV29-1 combines with J gene TRBJ2-7, with TRBD1 matching 9 bases. The CDR3 length is 14 residues. Germline trimming cut 4 bases from V and 5 bases from J; bases unmatched to any gene: 9. Germline V gives CDR1 SQVTM, CDR2 ANQGSEA. CDR3 residues: CSVVLGQGGHEQYF. The CDR3 nucleotides read TGCAGCGTTGTCCTGGGACAGGGTGGCCACGAGCAGTACTTC.

V is TRBV5-1 and J is TRBJ1-6, with D possibly being TRBD1 (6 bases). The V gene lost 4 bases and the J gene lost 10 bases, with 18 bases spanning the gap. Looked up from germline, CDR1 is SGHRS and CDR2 is YFSETQ. This CDR3 comprises 15 residues. In DNA form, the CDR3 reads TGCGCCAGCAGCGGGGAAGGGGGACCGAGGTCACCCCTCCACTTT. Translation gives CASSGEGGPRSPLHF.

The chain links TRBV4-1 to TRBJ2-3, with D uncertain. This CDR3 comprises 18 residues. In germline, CDR1 is MGHRA, CDR2 YSYEKL. Trimming stripped 0 bases from V and 4 bases from J, with 20 bases between. CDR3 DNA: TGCGCCAGCAGCCAAGATATGATATCTAGAGGATTTGCAGATACGCAGTATTTT. It specifies CASSQDMISRGFADTQYF.

This rearrangement joins TRBV7-8 to TRBJ1-3; unclear D gene. Looked up from germline, CDR1 is SGHVS and CDR2 is FQNEAQ. The CDR3 contains 14 residues. V was pared by 8 bases and J by 1 base, with 12 bases between. CDR3 coding DNA: TGTGCCAGCGTCGACGGAATTTCTGGAAACACCATATATTTT. Translating it yields CASVDGISGNTIYF.

The chain links TRBV6-6 to TRBJ1-1; D is unclear. The V end lost 2 bases, the J end lost 6 bases, and 7 bases lay between the germline ends. This CDR3 has 12 residues. Germline lookup yields CDR1 MNHNY and CDR2 SVGAGI (reference sequence). The CDR3 spells CASSYRTAEAFF. CDR3 DNA sequence: TGTGCCAGCAGTTACCGGACCGCTGAAGCTTTCTTT.

The J gene is TRBJ1-5, the V gene TRBV19; 9 nucleotides match TRBD1. The germline V gene has CDR1 LNHDA and CDR2 SQIVND (reference sequence). J gave up 5 bases and V 7 bases, and 9 bases lay outside the gene matches. The CDR3 loop spans 15 amino acids. DNA for the CDR3: TGTGCCAGTACTCTCGAGGGGACAGGGCATCAGCCCCAGCATTTT. Protein product: CASTLEGTGHQPQHF. Full variable domain (missing parts from reference TRBV19 and TRBJ1-5): DGGITQSPKYLFRKEGQNVTLSCEQNLNHDAMYWYRQDPGQGLRLIYYSQIVNDFQKGDIAEGYSVSREKKESFPLTVTSAQKNPTAFYLCASTLEGTGHQPQHFGDGTRLSIL.

The chain combines TRBV7-9 with TRBJ1-2, with TRBD1 as a possible D gene (5 bases). Trimming pared 5 bases from V and 6 bases from J, leaving 13 bases between. The CDR3 has 13 residues. Germline-derived CDR1 and CDR2 are SEHNR and FQNEAQ (reference sequence). The DNA for the CDR3 is TGTGCCAGCAGCCAAGTCTTGGGGGATGGCTACACCTTC. Protein product: CASSQVLGDGYTF.

As concerns this clone: At the DNA level, this CDR3 is encoded by other sequences in the same sample as well. The V gene is TRBV5-1, the J gene TRBJ2-7, with D unresolved. Germline CDR1 SGHRS, CDR2 YFSETQ. CDR3 length: 13 residues. Between the trimmed V and J ends, which lost 2 bases and 1 base, there was a span of 7 bases. CDR3 loop: CASSFGGSYEQYF. DNA of the CDR3: TGCGCCAGCAGCTTTGGTGGGTCCTACGAGCAGTACTTC.

The chain recombines TRBV14 with TRBJ1-1; D is uncertain. The CDR3 has 15 amino acids. Trimming removed 1 base from V and 2 bases from J, with 11 bases in between. The germline V gene has CDR1 SGHDN and CDR2 FVKESK. The CDR3 protein is CASSQGFEANTEAFF. CDR3 DNA: TGTGCCAGCAGCCAAGGGTTCGAGGCCAACACTGAAGCTTTCTTT.

The chain joins TRBV5-1 to TRBJ1-2, with D possibly being TRBD1 (6 bases). Trimming shortened V by 4 bases and J by 6 bases, and 19 bases separated the two germline ends. CDR1 SGHRS and CDR2 YFSETQ come from the germline V gene. The CDR3 spans 15 residues. The CDR3 bases are TGCGCCAGCAGCGCGGACAGTCTACCTTCAAATGGCTACACCTTC. This translates into CASSADSLPSNGYTF.

V gene TRBV7-9 combines with J gene TRBJ2-4; 7 nucleotides align to TRBD2. The germline V gene encodes CDR1 SEHNR and CDR2 FQNEAQ (reference sequence). With 0 bases clipped from V and 4 bases from J, the junction kept 9 bases outside the gene matches. The CDR3 is 17 amino acids. CDR3 amino acids: CASSLATGGSEKNIQYF. CDR3 bases: TGTGCCAGCAGCTTAGCGACTGGCGGGAGTGAGAAAAACATTCAGTACTTC. The whole variable domain, filled in from reference TRBV7-9 and TRBJ2-4, reads DTGVSQNPRHKITKRGQNVTFRCDPISEHNRLYWYRQTLGQGPEFLTYFQNEAQLEKSRLLSDRFSAERPKGSFSTLEIQRTEQGDSAMYLCASSLATGGSEKNIQYFGAGTRLSVL.

This chain uses TRBV11-1 with TRBJ2-1; possible D gene TRBD1, 5 bases. This CDR3 contains 12 residues. The germline CDR1 and CDR2 sequences are SGHAT and FQDESV (reference sequence). Deletions cut 3 bases from V and 10 bases from J, with 10 bases between. The CDR3, as DNA: TGTGCCAGCAGCTTGGGGCTGTGGGAGCAGTTCTTC. Protein product: CASSLGLWEQFF.

The chain combines TRBV7-9 with TRBJ2-7; D remains unclear. The CDR3 covers 16 residues. V lost 2 bases and J lost 3, with 17 bases in between. The germline CDR1 and CDR2 sequences are SEHNR and FQNEAQ (reference sequence). The CDR3 DNA reads as TGTGCCAGCAGCTTATCCGGAAGAGCCGGCTACTACGAGCAGTACTTC. It specifies CASSLSGRAGYYEQYF.

V usage is TRBV15 and J usage is TRBJ2-1; no clear D gene. The CDR3 is 14 residues long. In germline, CDR1 is LNHNV, CDR2 YYDKDF (reference sequence). Trimming shortened V by 11 bases and J by 0 bases, and 14 bases separated the two germline ends. The DNA for the CDR3 is TGTGCCTCCCGCGATGATGGCTCCTACAATGAGCAGTTCTTC. Amino acids: CASRDDGSYNEQFF.

This chain uses TRBV9 with TRBJ2-3; TRBD2 is a possible D gene (6 bases). V was pared by 4 bases and J by 0 bases, with 15 bases between. The CDR3 has 16 residues. Germline V CDR1 and CDR2: SGDLS, YYNGEE. CDR3 DNA sequence: TGTGCCAGCAGCCCACGAGGGACTGCGAGCACAGATACGCAGTATTTT. Amino acid sequence: CASSPRGTASTDTQYF.

The V and J genes are TRBV21-1 and TRBJ1-1; no DNA check was done on the table's D call, TRBD1. TRBV21-1 is annotated as a pseudogene. This CDR3 contains 15 residues. The CDR3 sequence is CASNQVGHLNTEAFF. The CDR3 nucleotides read TGTGCCAGCAACCAAGTGGGACATTTGAACACTGAAGCTTTCTTT.

V usage is TRBV7-2 and J usage is TRBJ2-7; 10 bases fit TRBD2. Germline CDR1 is SGHTA and CDR2 is FQGNSA. The CDR3 has 15 amino acids. The V gene end was trimmed by 0 bases and the J gene end by 6 bases; junction bases not matched to a gene: 5. The CDR3 coding sequence is TGTGCCAGCAGCTTAGCGTACACTAGCGGGACCGAGCAGTACTTC. Its protein product is CASSLAYTSGTEQYF.

This chain connects TRBV7-8 to TRBJ2-3, with TRBD2 identical over 10 bases. This CDR3 comprises 20 residues. V trimming: 3 bases; J trimming: 1 base; junction bases outside the gene matches: 16. The V gene's germline CDR1 is SGHVS and CDR2 FQNEAQ. Here the CDR3 reads CASSFNVLAGISSGTDTQYF. In DNA, the CDR3 is TGTGCCAGCAGCTTTAATGTACTAGCGGGAATTAGTTCGGGCACAGATACGCAGTATTTT.

This clone was observed once. The chain links TRBV5-1 to TRBJ1-3; no clear D. In germline, CDR1 is SGHRS, CDR2 YFSETQ. This CDR3 is 12 amino acids long. The V end was cut by 10 bases, the J end by 0 bases, with 8 bases between. CDR3 in DNA: TGCGCCCCCGGGCCCTCTGGAAACACCATATATTTT. Protein sequence: CAPGPSGNTIYF.

The rearrangement uses TRBV28 and TRBJ1-4; 10 bases match TRBD1. Germline V gene lookup returns CDR1 MDHEN and CDR2 SYDVKM. With V trimmed by 4 bases and J by 8 bases, 7 bases remained unmatched. The CDR3 is 15 amino acids. CDR3 DNA sequence: TGTGCCAGCAGTTCCCAGACAGGGGGCCGGGAAAAACTGTTTTTT. Its translation is CASSSQTGGREKLFF.

The CDR3 here is CASSASDQNTEAFF. DNA of the CDR3: TGTGCCAGCAGTGCCTCAGACCAGAACACTGAAGCTTTCTTT. This sequence joins TRBV6-1 and TRBJ1-1; D is ambiguous. Trimming left V 4 bases short and J 1 base short, with 10 bases between. CDR3 length: 14 amino acids. Germline V gene lookup returns CDR1 MNHNS and CDR2 SASEGT.

This clone was picked up one time. The chain combines TRBV6-1 with TRBJ1-3, with D tentatively TRBD1 (6 bases). The length of the CDR3 is 15 residues. Trimming cost V 10 bases and J 1 base, with 17 bases left between them. The germline gives CDR1 MNHNS, CDR2 SASEGT. CDR3 DNA sequence: TGTGCCACCATCCGGGACACAAATTCTGGAAACACCATATATTTT. This gives the protein CATIRDTNSGNTIYF.

This chain's CDR3 is CASAGLQATIQNIQYF. The CDR3 DNA reads TGTGCCTCGGCGGGACTGCAAGCGACAATCCAAAACATTCAGTACTTC. The chain links TRBV2 to TRBJ2-4; perhaps TRBD2 as D (6 bases). The germline gives CDR1 SNHLY, CDR2 FYNNEI. The V end was cut by 11 bases, the J end by 5 bases, with 25 bases between. This CDR3 region has 16 residues. The full variable domain, in which reference TRBV2 and TRBJ2-4 provide the parts outside the CDR3, is EPEVTQTPSHQVTQMGQEVILRCVPISNHLYFYWYRQILGQKVEFLVSFYNNEISEKSEIFDDQFSVERPDGSNFTLKIRSTKLEDSAMYFCASAGLQATIQNIQYFGAGTRLSVL.

V and J are TRBV5-5 and TRBJ2-3, with D maybe TRBD1 (6 bases). This CDR3 has 14 amino acids. Germline-derived CDR1 and CDR2 are SGHKS and YYEKEE (reference sequence). Deletions cut 2 bases from V and 2 bases from J, with 9 bases between. In DNA, the CDR3 is TGTGCCAGCAGCTTTCAGGGGTCCACAGATACGCAGTATTTT. This codes for CASSFQGSTDTQYF. The variable domain in full, completed from reference TRBV5-5 and TRBJ2-3, reads DAGVTQSPTHLIKTRGQQVTLRCSPISGHKSVSWYQQVLGQGPQFIFQYYEKEERGRGNFPDRFSARQFPNYSSELNVNALLLGDSALYLCASSFQGSTDTQYFGPGTRLTVL.